A single sample gave rise to the 12 T cell receptor beta chains below, sequenced in a study of blood T cell repertoires in COVID-19. This table comes from immunoSEQ multiplex PCR, and its TCRdb copy is limited to in-frame clones, with some not included. Altogether a few hundred thousand clones are present, 80% to 90% being singletons, with the ten largest covering approximately 10%. Source material: peripheral blood. Receptors originate from a woman aged 70-85 years with acute or convalescent COVID-19.

The chain is built from TRBV5-5 and TRBJ1-1; D call uncertain. V was shortened by 2 bases and J by 3 bases, with 5 bases between the two germline ends. The CDR3 has 12 amino acids. Per the germline V gene, CDR1 is SGHKS and CDR2 is YYEKEE (reference sequence). The CDR3 region is CASSFRDTEAFF. CDR3 nucleotides: TGTGCCAGCAGCTTTCGAGACACTGAAGCTTTCTTT.

This chain joins TRBV2 and TRBJ2-2; 7 bases map to TRBD1. The germline V gene encodes CDR1 SNHLY and CDR2 FYNNEI. J was trimmed by 4 bases and V by 5 bases; bases with no gene match: 7. This CDR3 contains 15 residues. CDR3 in amino acids: CASSSLGGLTGELFF. CDR3 nucleotides: TGTGCCAGCAGTTCCCTAGGGGGCCTCACCGGGGAGCTGTTTTTT.

J is TRBJ1-2 and V is TRBV10-2; D might be TRBD1 (5 bases). The CDR3 extends over 11 amino acids. Germline-derived CDR1 and CDR2 are WSHSY and SAAADI. Trimming left V 8 bases short and J 5 bases short, with 9 bases between. The CDR3 sequence is CASYQGYGYTF. The CDR3 DNA is TGCGCCAGCTATCAGGGTTATGGCTACACCTTC.

This clone occurred a few times. The genes are TRBV5-8 and TRBJ1-2; TRBD1 matches 9 bases. Trimming removed 4 bases from V and 8 bases from J; junction bases left unmatched: 6. This CDR3 is 13 amino acids long. Germline V gene sequence: CDR1 SGHTS, CDR2 YDEGEE. The CDR3 region is CASSITGGRGYTF. DNA for the CDR3: TGTGCCAGCAGCATCACAGGGGGCAGGGGCTACACCTTC.

The chain recombines TRBV7-3 with TRBJ2-3; 8 bases fit TRBD2. The CDR3 length is 14 residues. Germline CDR1 and CDR2: SGHTA and FQGTGA. Trimming cost V 5 bases and J 4 bases; bases outside gene matches: 5. CDR3 loop: CASSLLAAPDTQYF. The CDR3 coding sequence is TGTGCCAGCAGCCTACTAGCGGCCCCAGATACGCAGTATTTT.

This clone was detected only once. V is TRBV5-5 and J is TRBJ1-1; perhaps TRBD1 as D (5 bases). The germline V and J ends were trimmed by 4 bases and 4 bases, with 14 bases remaining between them. CDR3 length: 14 amino acids. Germline V gene sequence: CDR1 SGHKS, CDR2 YYEKEE (reference sequence). CDR3 coding DNA: TGTGCCAGCAGCCTACGCCCGGGGGGCACTGAAGCTTTCTTT. Protein: CASSLRPGGTEAFF.

J is TRBJ2-1 and V is TRBV21-1; TRBD1 is the table's D call and was not checked against the DNA. TRBV21-1 is a recognized pseudogene. CDR3 size: 13 residues. The CDR3 sequence is CASSQRGYNEQFF. The CDR3 DNA sequence: TGTGCCAGCAGCCAGAGGGGGTACAATGAGCAGTTCTTC.

The chain is built from TRBV7-7 and TRBJ2-2; maybe TRBD1 (6 bases). CDR1 is SSHAT and CDR2 is FNYEAQ in the germline V gene (reference sequence). Deletions cut 1 base from V and 6 bases from J, with 15 bases between. The CDR3 loop spans 16 amino acids. CDR3 DNA sequence: TGTGCCAGCAGCTTAGGGGCAGGGGTCGCCCCCGGGGAGCTGTTTTTT. Its protein product is CASSLGAGVAPGELFF. Drawing the rest from reference TRBV7-7 and TRBJ2-2, the complete variable domain is GAGVSQSPRYKVTKRGQDVTLRCDPISSHATLYWYQQALGQGPEFLTYFNYEAQPDKSGLPSDRFSAERPEGSISTLTIQRTEQRDSAMYRCASSLGAGVAPGELFFGEGSRLTVL.

This chain links TRBV5-4 with TRBJ1-1; the D is unclear. V lost 3 bases and J lost 1, with 7 bases in between. CDR3 length: 13 residues. From germline, CDR1 is SGHNT and CDR2 YYREEE (reference sequence). The CDR3, as DNA: TGTGCCAGCAGCTCCCCACAGAACACTGAAGCTTTCTTT. Its protein is CASSSPQNTEAFF.

The V call is TRBV5-1, the J call TRBJ2-2; tentative D call: TRBD1 (6 bases). Trimming took 4 bases from V and 7 from J, leaving 14 bases between them. Germline V CDR1 and CDR2: SGHRS, YFSETQ. The CDR3 totals 14 residues. CDR3 amino acids: CASSTSGVFGELFF. The DNA of the CDR3 is TGCGCCAGCAGCACGTCAGGGGTCTTCGGGGAGCTGTTTTTT.

The genes are TRBV6-1 and TRBJ2-7; TRBD1 agrees at 10 bases. Germline CDR1 MNHNS, CDR2 SASEGT. The CDR3 has 14 residues. The trim removed 5 bases at V and 6 bases at J, leaving 7 bases unmatched. The CDR3 nucleotides read TGTGCCAGCAGTCGCTGGGACAGGGGAGGCGAGCAGTACTTC. As protein: CASSRWDRGGEQYF.

This clone was seen a few times. The chain has TRBV12-3 or TRBV12-4 and TRBJ1-2; 10 positions match TRBD1. CDR3 length: 13 amino acids. The junction had 6 bases not matched to a gene; V was cut back by 6 bases and J by 8 bases. The CDR3 coding sequence is TGTGCCAGCAGCCCAGGACAGGGGGTCGGCTACACCTTC. Amino acid sequence: CASSPGQGVGYTF.